This T cell receptor beta chain came from a study of cytomegalovirus exposure and HLA in healthy donors. Study-level findings and limits: Cytomegalovirus association was assigned to about 180 TCR beta chains.

With 60 Vbeta and 13 Jbeta primers, the PCR was carried out. This table comes from immunoSEQ multiplex PCR, and its TCRdb copy is limited to in-frame clones, with some not included. The sample holds 150,000 to 200,000 clones, less than 90% seen once. The CDR3 has 17 residues. V was pared by 5 bases and J by 2 bases, with 11 bases of the junction left unmatched. Germline assignment: CDR1 MNHEY and CDR2 SMNVEV (reference sequence). As to this clone: The antigen is unknown.

The chain combines TRBV27 with TRBJ2-2; 7 nucleotides align to TRBD1. Sequencing was carried out using PBMCs. This clonotype was sampled from a girl aged 5-17 years in good health and CMV-seropositive. The CDR3 sequence is CASSLYPGQINTGELFF. CDR3 DNA sequence: TGTGCCAGCAGTCTCTATCCGGGACAGATAAACACCGGGGAGCTGTTTTTT.